This T cell receptor (beta chain) came from a study of kidney transplant recipient with SARS-CoV-2 infection (dated by TCRdb to the early 2020s). This specimen's time point label, interpreted: pre-pandemic baseline sample and day 111 after first positive SARS-CoV-2 test. There are 17 amino acids in the CDR3, from cysteine to phenylalanine inclusive. Left in the record is the CDR3 DNA by itself, 51 bases read in frame from the first base. From a lookup of the germline V gene (reference sequence), CDR1 and CDR2 are WNHNN and SYGVQD. The run used an Illumina MiSeq. Profiling of the peripheral T cell repertoire targeted human TCRbeta genes. Per the authors' processing: Beta-binomial modelling was applied to test for differential clonotype abundance so that variability over time was accounted for. Expanded clonotypes were screened against the ImmuneCODE reference database of SARS-CoV-2-associated TCRs and were mapped to viral genome regions. Additional repertoire analyses examined TRBV gene usage, CDR3 length, CDR3 amino acid overlap between time points, distributions of clonotype abundance, and Jaccard similarity. TCRdb itself trimmed the public reads at Q25 with fastp, ran MiXCR and retained productive beta chains. A single entry per CDR3 protein holds the most common genes and DNA from its merged rows. The V and J calls reflect TCRdb's pipeline rather than the authors' work. This sample has roughly 250,000 distinct CDR3 sequences in its table, and 29% of those were observed once. About 7% of the sample rests with the top ten.

There are many counts of this clonotype. The specificity of this receptor is unknown. Its ends do not fully match the called genes, so a read error is possible. Recombination connected TRBV10-1 to TRBJ1-2, with no confident D gene call. The TCR comes from a male patient in his 30s who had COVID-19 and was a kidney transplant recipient. It is possible that, after a transplant, some T cells come from the graft donor. This specimen was a blood sample, taken at baseline and between days 110 and 120 from a kidney transplant recipient. The nucleotides read TGTGCCAGCAGTTTGTTGAGACGCTCTAGAAAGACCTATGGCTACACCTTC. This is translated as CASSLLRRSRKTYGYTF.